This T cell receptor beta chain was found in a study of blood T cell repertoires in COVID-19 (dated by TCRdb to the early 2020s). A note on the overall study: Samples covering the acute and convalescent phases of COVID-19 were provided by collaborators in the United States, Italy and Spain. The material from the prospective study consisted of cDNA or gDNA derived from T cells, B-cell-depleted T cells, or PBMCs. Deeply sampled blood TCRbeta repertoires from subjects exposed to, actively infected with, or recovered from COVID-19 were included in the dataset. The repertoires were released in a freely available public database intended as a resource for research on the immune response to SARS-CoV-2. Samples came from the ongoing ImmuneRACE study (first 160 participants) plus 1,254 subjects from 6 global collaborators. The sample metadata nearly always contained a de-identified subject ID, COVID-19 status, age in years and sex. HLA class I and class II types, where available, came from metadata supplied by the sample provider rather than from assay-based typing.

TCRbeta CDR3 regions were amplified from genomic DNA using the immunoSEQ Assay, a bias-controlled multiplex PCR. In the paper's pipeline: The number of nucleated cells in each sample was estimated by amplification of reference gene primers within the assay. Sequence reads were collapsed and filtered to measure the absolute abundance of every unique TCRbeta CDR3 rearrangement. For each sample, productive Simpson clonality was calculated by taking the square root of Simpson's diversity index across productive rearrangements. TCRdb took this table from immuneACCESS and kept in-frame rearrangements with V and J called. Such tables lack part of the clones; where checked against another copy, unresolved V genes explain under half of the gap, and the rest is unexplained. V and J calls and clone size are those listed in that table; D and trimming were worked out from the DNA. This sample comprises roughly 300,000 clones, 85% of them detected only once. About an eighth of the sample is taken by the ten largest.

The collaborating institutions used their own protocols to collect whole blood in K2EDTA tubes. For TCRbeta analysis, collaborator samples were shipped as frozen whole blood, as isolated PBMCs, or as DNA extracted from either sample type. Overall study outcomes, separate from this receptor: Clinical and demographic metadata were provided uncurated, with the amount varying by source and participant.

Only one count was recorded for this clone. Its antigen is still unknown. No base quality values were provided; no much bigger clone lies one nucleotide off. The clonotype originates from a human donor in a cohort sampled during active COVID-19. The specimen sequenced was peripheral blood.

The bases are TGTGCCAGCAGCGCCACAGGGGACCGGGAGACCCAGTACTTC. This gives the protein CASSATGDRETQYF. The sequence is built from TRBV4-2 and TRBJ2-5; 7 of the junction bases match TRBD1. Here V drops 5 bases and J drops 5 bases, and the junction holds 8 bases not matched to any gene. From its cysteine to its phenylalanine, the CDR3 spans 14 amino acids. Of the read, only the CDR3 DNA is kept; its 42 bases are in frame from base 1. CDR1 LGHNA and CDR2 YNFKEQ are derived from the germline V gene.